This T cell receptor beta chain was recovered during a study of T cells in Graves' hyperthyroidism and ophthalmopathy. Deletions cut 0 bases from V and 0 bases from J, with 9 bases between. CDR1 and CDR2 (germline): MGHRA, YSYEKL. The CDR3 totals 15 residues. Thyroid ultrasound, orbital computed tomography, clinical symptoms, and serum thyroxine and TRAb underpinned diagnoses. Extraction of PBMCs used under 13 ml of fresh peripheral blood. Authors of the study amplified TCR beta CDR3 regions from RNA transcripts. When the TCR CDR3 underwent first-round RT-PCR, the HTBI primer set was used. MiXCR, run by TCRdb on the multiplex PCR reads, gives a single entry per CDR3 protein. Of fewer than 550,000 distinct CDR3 sequences in the sample, approximately 14% were seen once. This clonotype was seen a few times.

The chain combines TRBV4-1 with TRBJ2-7; no clear D gene. Sequencing input: blood. This sequence originates from a woman under 30 with Graves' hyperthyroidism. CDR3 loop: CASSQEVRSSYEQYF. CDR3 DNA sequence: TGCGCCAGCAGCCAAGAAGTCAGGAGCTCCTACGAGCAGTACTTC.